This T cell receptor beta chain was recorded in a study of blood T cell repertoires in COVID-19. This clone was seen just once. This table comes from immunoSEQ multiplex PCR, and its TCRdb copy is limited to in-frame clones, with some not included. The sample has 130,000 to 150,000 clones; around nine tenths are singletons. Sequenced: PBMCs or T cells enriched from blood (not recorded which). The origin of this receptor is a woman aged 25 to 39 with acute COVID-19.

The CDR3 nucleotides are TGTGCCATCAGTAGCCGGGACAGTAATTCACCCCTCCACTTT. Its translation: CAISSRDSNSPLHF. The J gene is TRBJ1-6, the V gene TRBV10-3, with TRBD1 identical over 7 bases. This CDR3 has 14 amino acids. The V segment lost 5 bases and the J segment 6 bases; nucleotides outside the gene matches: 4. The germline CDR1 and CDR2 sequences are ENHRY and SYGVKD.